Listed below are T cell receptor beta chains from one sample, sequenced in a study of patients and donors after allogeneic stem cell transplantation. TCRdb analysed the RT-PCR reads with MiXCR anew, one entry per CDR3 protein. There are about 230,000 distinct CDR3 sequences in the sample; 11% to 15% occur only once, and around a tenth lies in the top ten. Sequenced: blood, either unsorted or a sorted T cell fraction (not recorded which). The receptor source for this set is a human donor who was either an allogeneic HSCT recipient or a stem cell or donor lymphocyte infusion donor (not recorded which). It is not recorded whose cells these are; they may come from a transplant donor. Each CDR3 is given with its conserved first and last residue.

V,CDR3
TRBV20-1,CSARGSYTDTQYF
TRBV19,CASSQVGASGYTF
TRBV7-2,CASSLFKGDSGKLFF
TRBV29-1,CSVARSRALGANEQFF
TRBV9,CASSNTGAPTGELFF
TRBV2,CASSPRGAGDTQYF
TRBV4-2,CASSQLGTGEDTQYF
TRBV12-3/TRBV12-4,CASSRTGDGSPLHF
TRBV2,CASSESFEINYGYTF
TRBV19,CASSRGQRQETQYF
TRBV20-1,CSARSSGTGGDEQYF
TRBV6-5,CASSYGDREPDTQYF
TRBV13,CASSLVASAEQFF
TRBV5-1,CASSLDSGTGGTEAFF
TRBV7-9,CASSLDAFNEQFF
TRBV30,CAWSWGTRTGELFF
TRBV6-1,CASKEDAVVGYTF
TRBV12-3/TRBV12-4,CASSLFGFSEKSSSYEQYF
TRBV20-1,CSASPARGGADEQFF
TRBV7-6,CASSDGGWGREAFF
TRBV9,CASRTGVAGELFF
TRBV18,CASSPNGRSYEQYF
TRBV4-3,CASSQEWQPDDTQYF
TRBV4-3,CASSQEFSGVGELFF